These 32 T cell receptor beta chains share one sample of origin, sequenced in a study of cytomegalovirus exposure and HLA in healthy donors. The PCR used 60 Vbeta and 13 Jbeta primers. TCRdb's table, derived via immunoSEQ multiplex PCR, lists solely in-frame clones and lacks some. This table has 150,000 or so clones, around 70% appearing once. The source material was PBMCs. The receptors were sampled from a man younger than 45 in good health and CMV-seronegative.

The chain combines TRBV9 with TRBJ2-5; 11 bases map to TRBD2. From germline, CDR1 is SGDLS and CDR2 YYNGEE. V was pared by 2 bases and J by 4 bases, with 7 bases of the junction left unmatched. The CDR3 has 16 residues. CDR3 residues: CASSVMFSGGVETQYF. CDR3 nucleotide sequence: TGTGCCAGCAGCGTGATGTTTAGCGGGGGGGTAGAGACCCAGTACTTC.

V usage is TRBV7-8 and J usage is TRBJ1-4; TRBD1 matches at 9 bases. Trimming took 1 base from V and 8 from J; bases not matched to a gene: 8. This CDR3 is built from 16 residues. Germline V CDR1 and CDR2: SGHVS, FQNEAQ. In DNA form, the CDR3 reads TGTGCCAGCAGCTTAGGGCTACAGGGGGCTGGGGAAAAACTGTTTTTT. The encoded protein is CASSLGLQGAGEKLFF.

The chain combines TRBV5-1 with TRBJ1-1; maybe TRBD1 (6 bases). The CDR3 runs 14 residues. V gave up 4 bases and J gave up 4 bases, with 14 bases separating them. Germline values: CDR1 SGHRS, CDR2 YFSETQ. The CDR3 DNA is TGCGCCAGCAGCGATACAGGGAGTACCACTGAAGCTTTCTTT. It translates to CASSDTGSTTEAFF.

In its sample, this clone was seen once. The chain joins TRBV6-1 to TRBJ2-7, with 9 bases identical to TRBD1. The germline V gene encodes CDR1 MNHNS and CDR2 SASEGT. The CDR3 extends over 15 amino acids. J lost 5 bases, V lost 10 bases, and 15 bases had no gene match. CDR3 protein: CATYRFRDRVHEQYF. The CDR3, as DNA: TGTGCCACTTACAGATTCCGGGACAGGGTGCACGAGCAGTACTTC.

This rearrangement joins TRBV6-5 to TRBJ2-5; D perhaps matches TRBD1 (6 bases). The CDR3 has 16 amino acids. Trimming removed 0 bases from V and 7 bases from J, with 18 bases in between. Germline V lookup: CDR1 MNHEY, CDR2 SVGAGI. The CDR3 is CASSYSWHRGRGTQYF. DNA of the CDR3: TGTGCCAGCAGTTACTCGTGGCATAGGGGGAGAGGGACCCAGTACTTC.

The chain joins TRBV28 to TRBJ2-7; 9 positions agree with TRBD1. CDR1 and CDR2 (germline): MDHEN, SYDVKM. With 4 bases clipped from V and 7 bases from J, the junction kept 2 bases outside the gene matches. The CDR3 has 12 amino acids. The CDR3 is CASSSGTGEQYF. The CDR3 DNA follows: TGTGCCAGCAGTTCCGGGACAGGGGAGCAGTACTTC.

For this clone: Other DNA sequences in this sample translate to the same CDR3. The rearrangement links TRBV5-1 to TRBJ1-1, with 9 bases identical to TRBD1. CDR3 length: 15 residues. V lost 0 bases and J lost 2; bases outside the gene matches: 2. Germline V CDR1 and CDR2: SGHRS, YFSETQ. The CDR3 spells CASSLDRGLNTEAFF. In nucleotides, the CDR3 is TGCGCCAGCAGCTTGGACAGGGGGCTCAACACTGAAGCTTTCTTT.

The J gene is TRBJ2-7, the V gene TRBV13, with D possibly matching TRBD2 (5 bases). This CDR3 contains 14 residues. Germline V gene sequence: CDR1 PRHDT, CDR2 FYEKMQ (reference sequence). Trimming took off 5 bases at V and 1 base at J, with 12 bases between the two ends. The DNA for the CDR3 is TGTGCCAGCAGCCGCCCCGGGAAATCCTACGAGCAGTACTTC. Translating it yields CASSRPGKSYEQYF.

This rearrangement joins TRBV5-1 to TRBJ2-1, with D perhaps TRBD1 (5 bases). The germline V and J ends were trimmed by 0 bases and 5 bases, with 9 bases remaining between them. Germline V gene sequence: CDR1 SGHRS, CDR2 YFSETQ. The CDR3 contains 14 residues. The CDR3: CASSLAGLHNEQFF. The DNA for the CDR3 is TGCGCCAGCAGCTTGGCAGGGTTACACAATGAGCAGTTCTTC.

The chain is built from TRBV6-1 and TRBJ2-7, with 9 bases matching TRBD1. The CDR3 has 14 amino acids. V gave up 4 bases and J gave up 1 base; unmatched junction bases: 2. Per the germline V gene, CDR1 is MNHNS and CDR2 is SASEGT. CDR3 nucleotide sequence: TGTGCCAGCAGTGGGACAGGGGTATCCTACGAGCAGTACTTC. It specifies CASSGTGVSYEQYF.

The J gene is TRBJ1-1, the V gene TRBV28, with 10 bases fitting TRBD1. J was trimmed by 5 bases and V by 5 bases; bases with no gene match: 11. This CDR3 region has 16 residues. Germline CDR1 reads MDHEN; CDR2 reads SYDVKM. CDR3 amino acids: CASSGPGQGSGTEAFF. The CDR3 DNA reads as TGTGCCAGCAGTGGCCCGGGACAGGGGTCCGGGACTGAAGCTTTCTTT.

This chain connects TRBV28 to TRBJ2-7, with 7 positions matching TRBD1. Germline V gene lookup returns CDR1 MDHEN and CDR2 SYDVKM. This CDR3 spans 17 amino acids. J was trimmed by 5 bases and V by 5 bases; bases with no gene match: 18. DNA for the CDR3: TGTGCCAGCAGTCCCCTACCTCGACAGGGCGTTAAGGACGAGCAGTACTTC. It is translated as CASSPLPRQGVKDEQYF.

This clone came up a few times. The DNA for the CDR3 is TGTGCCAGCAGAAAGGGGACAGCCAATGAGCAGTTCTTC. Translated, it gives CASRKGTANEQFF. The V call is TRBV28, the J call TRBJ2-1; 7 bases fit TRBD1. The trim removed 6 bases at V and 6 bases at J, leaving 5 bases unmatched. The CDR3 runs to 13 residues. Per germline, CDR1 MDHEN and CDR2 SYDVKM.

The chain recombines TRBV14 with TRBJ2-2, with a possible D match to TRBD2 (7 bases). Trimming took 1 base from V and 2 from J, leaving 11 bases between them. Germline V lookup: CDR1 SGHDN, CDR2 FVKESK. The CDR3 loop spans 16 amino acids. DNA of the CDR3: TGTGCCAGCAGCCAAGTAGGGGGGGCCAACACCGGGGAGCTGTTTTTT. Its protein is CASSQVGGANTGELFF.

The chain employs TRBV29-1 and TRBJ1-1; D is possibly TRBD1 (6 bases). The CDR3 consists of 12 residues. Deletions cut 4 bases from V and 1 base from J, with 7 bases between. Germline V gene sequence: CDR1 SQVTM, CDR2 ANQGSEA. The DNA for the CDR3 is TGCAGCGTTGTAGGGGGGAACACTGAAGCTTTCTTT. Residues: CSVVGGNTEAFF.

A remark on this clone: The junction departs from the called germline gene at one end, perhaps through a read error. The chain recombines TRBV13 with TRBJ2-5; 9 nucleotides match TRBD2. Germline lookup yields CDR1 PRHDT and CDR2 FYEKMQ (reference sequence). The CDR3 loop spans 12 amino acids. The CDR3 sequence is CASSLSRTSVDF. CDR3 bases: TGTGCCAGCAGCTTATCCCGGACTAGCGTGGACTTC.

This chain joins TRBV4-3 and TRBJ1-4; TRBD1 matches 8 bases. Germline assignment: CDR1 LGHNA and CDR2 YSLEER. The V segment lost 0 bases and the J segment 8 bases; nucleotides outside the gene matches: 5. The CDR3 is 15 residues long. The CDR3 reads CASSQDPGGREKLFF. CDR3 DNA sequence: TGCGCCAGCAGCCAAGACCCAGGGGGCCGAGAAAAACTGTTTTTT.

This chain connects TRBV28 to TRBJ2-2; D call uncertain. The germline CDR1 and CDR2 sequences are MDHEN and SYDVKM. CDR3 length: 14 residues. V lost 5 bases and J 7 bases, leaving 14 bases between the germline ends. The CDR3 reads CASSPQHQFGELFF. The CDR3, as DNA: TGTGCCAGCAGTCCCCAACATCAATTCGGGGAGCTGTTTTTT.

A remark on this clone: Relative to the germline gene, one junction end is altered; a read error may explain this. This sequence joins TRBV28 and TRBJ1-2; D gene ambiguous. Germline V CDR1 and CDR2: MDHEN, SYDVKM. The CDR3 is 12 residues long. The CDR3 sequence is CASSQEERGYPF. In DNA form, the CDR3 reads TGTGCCAGCAGTCAGGAGGAGCGAGGCTACCCCTTC.

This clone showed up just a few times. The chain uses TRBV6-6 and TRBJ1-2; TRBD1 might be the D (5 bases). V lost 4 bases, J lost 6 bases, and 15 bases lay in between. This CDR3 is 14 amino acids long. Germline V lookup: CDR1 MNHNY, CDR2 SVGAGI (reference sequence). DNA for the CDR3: TGTGCCAGCAGTTTTGTTGGTCAGGGCAATGGCTACACCTTC. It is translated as CASSFVGQGNGYTF.

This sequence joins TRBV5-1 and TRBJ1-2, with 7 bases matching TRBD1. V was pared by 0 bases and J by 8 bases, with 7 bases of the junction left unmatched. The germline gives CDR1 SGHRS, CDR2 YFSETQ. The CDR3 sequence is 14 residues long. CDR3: CASSLGNTGEGYTF. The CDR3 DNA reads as TGCGCCAGCAGCTTGGGTAATACAGGGGAAGGCTACACCTTC.

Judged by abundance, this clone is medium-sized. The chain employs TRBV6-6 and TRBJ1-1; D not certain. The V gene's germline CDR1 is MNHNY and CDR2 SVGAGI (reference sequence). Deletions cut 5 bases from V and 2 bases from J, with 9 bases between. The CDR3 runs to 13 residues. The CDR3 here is CASSTRENTEAFF. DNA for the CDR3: TGTGCCAGCAGTACGCGGGAAAACACTGAAGCTTTCTTT.

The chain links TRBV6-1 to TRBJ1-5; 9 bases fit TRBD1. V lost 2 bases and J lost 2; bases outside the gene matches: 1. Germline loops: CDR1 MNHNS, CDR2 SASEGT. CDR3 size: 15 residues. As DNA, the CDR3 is TGTGCCAGCAGTGAATGGGACAGGGGCAATCAGCCCCAGCATTTT. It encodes CASSEWDRGNQPQHF.

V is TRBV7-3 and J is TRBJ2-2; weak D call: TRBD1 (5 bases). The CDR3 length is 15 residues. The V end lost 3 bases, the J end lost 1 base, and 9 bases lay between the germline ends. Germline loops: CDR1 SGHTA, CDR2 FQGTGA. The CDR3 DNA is TGTGCCAGCAGCTTTCGGCAGGGGAACACCGGGGAGCTGTTTTTT. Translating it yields CASSFRQGNTGELFF.

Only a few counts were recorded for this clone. CDR3 sequence (DNA): TGCGCCAGCAGCTTGACTGGCACTGAAGCTTTCTTT. This encodes CASSLTGTEAFF. The chain is built from TRBV5-1 and TRBJ1-1; D gene uncertain. Trimming took off 1 base at V and 4 bases at J, with 5 bases between the two ends. This CDR3 contains 12 residues. CDR1 SGHRS and CDR2 YFSETQ come from the germline V gene.

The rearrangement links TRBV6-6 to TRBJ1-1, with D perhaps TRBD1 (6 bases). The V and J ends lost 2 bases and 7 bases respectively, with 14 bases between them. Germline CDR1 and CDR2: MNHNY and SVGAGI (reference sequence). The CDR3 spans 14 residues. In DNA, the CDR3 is TGTGCCAGCAGTTACGGAGCGGGGGCGGGTGAAGCTTTCTTT. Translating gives CASSYGAGAGEAFF.

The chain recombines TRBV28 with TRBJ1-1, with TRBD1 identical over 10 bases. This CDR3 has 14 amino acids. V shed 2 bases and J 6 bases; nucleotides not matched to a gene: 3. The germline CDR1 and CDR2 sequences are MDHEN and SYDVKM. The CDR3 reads CASSLAGQGAEAFF. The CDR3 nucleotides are TGTGCCAGCAGTTTAGCAGGACAGGGGGCTGAAGCTTTCTTT.

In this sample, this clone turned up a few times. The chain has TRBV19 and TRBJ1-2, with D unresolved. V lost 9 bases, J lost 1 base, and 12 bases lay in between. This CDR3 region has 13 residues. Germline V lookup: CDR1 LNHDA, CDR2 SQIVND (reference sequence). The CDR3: CARPGGINYGYTF. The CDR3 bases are TGTGCCAGGCCGGGAGGGATTAACTATGGCTACACCTTC.

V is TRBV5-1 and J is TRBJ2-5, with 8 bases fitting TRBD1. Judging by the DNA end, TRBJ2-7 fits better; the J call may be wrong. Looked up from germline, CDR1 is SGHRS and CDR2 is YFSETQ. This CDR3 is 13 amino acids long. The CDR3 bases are TGCGCCAGCAGCTTGGTGACAGGGGTCGAGCAGTACTTC. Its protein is CASSLVTGVEQYF.

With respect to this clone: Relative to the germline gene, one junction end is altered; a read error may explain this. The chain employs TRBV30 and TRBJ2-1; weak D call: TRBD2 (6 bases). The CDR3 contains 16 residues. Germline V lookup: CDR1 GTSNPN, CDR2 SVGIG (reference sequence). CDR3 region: CCLEKGCGIYYNEQFF. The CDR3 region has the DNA TGCTGCCTGGAGAAGGGTTGCGGGATTTACTACAATGAGCAGTTCTTC.

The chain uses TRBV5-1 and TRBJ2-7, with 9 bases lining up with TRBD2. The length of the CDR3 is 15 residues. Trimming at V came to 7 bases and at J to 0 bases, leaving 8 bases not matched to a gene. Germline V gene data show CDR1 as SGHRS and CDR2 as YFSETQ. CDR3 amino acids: CASGGGAATSYEQYF. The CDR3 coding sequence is TGCGCCAGCGGCGGGGGGGCAGCAACCTCCTACGAGCAGTACTTC.

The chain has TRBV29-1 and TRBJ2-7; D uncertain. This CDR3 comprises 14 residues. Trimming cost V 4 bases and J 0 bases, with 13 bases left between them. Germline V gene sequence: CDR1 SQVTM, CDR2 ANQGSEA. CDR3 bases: TGCAGCGTTGGACTGGCGGTGAGCTCCTACGAGCAGTACTTC. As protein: CSVGLAVSSYEQYF.